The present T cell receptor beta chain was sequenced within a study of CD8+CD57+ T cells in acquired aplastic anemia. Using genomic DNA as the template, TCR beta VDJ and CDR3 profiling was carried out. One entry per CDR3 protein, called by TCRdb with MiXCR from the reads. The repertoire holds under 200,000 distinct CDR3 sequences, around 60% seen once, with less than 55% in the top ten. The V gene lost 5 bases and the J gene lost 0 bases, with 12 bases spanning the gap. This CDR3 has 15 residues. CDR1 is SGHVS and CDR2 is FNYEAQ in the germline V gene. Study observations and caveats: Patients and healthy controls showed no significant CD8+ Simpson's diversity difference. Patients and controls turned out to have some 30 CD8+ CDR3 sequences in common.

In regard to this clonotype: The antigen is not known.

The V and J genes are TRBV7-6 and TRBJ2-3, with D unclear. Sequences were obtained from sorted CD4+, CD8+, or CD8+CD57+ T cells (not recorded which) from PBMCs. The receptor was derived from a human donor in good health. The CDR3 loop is CASSPTVRSTDTQYF. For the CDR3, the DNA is TGTGCCAGCAGCCCCACGGTTAGGAGCACAGATACGCAGTATTTT. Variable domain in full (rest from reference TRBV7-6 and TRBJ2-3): GAGVSQSPRYKVTKRGQDVALRCDPISGHVSLYWYRQALGQGPEFLTYFNYEAQQDKSGLPNDRFSAERPEGSISTLTIQRTEQRDSAMYRCASSPTVRSTDTQYFGPGTRLTVL.